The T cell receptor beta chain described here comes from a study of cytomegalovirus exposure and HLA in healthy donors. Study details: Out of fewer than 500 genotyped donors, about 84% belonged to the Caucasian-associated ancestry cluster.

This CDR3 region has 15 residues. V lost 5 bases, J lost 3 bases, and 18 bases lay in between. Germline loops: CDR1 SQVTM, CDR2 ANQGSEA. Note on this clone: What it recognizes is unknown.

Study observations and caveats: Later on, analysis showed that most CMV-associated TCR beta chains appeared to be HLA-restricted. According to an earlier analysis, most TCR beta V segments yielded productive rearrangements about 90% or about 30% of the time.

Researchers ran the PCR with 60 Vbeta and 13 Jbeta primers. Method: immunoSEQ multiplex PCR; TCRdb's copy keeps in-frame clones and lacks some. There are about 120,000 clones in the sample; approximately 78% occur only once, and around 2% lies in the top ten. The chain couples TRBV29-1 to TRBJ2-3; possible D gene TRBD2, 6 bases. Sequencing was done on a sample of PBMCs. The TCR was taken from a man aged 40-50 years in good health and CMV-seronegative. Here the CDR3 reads CSVRRAQRGTDTQYF. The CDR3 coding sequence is TGCAGCGTTCGGAGGGCCCAAAGGGGTACAGATACGCAGTATTTT.